Sequencing of this T cell receptor beta chain was carried out in a study of shared clonotypes between healthy human individuals (dated by TCRdb to 2019 to 2021). At the level of the whole study: The cohort included a few men and a couple of women between 18 and 49 years of age. To estimate repertoire size and how much clonotype sharing occurs between individuals, the study deeply sequenced the blood TCR repertoires of five healthy adults. Libraries were prepared and TCR repertoires were sequenced by different laboratories using diverse techniques, in order to increase sequencing depth and limit assay-specific biases. For each donor, three plates each were used for CD4 naive and CD4 memory, two plates were used for CD8 naive, and one plate was used for CD8 memory. Leukapheresis yielded between about 0.9 and 8.9 billion PBMCs per donor. Overall results and qualifications from the work: About 5% of naive CD4, around 4% of naive CD8, 2.3% of memory CD4, and 0.4% of memory CD8 clonotypes were shared across several donors. Larger estimated clonotype richness was generally found for naive subsets than for memory subsets. Based on pairwise subsampling, the degree of clonotype sharing among donors was expected to be affected by sequencing depth. The genetic and exposure-history diversity represented was limited by the small number of donors. Even with the large sequencing depth, rarefaction of the sorted-subset datasets indicated that sequencing was incomplete. Higher generation probabilities were observed for clonotypes shared by all four sorted-subset donors than for non-shared clonotypes. Sampling was restricted to blood, and TCR repertoires in tissue are likely to differ from TCR repertoires in blood.

Turning to this clone: Its antigen is unknown. Base qualities are not recorded, but no much larger clone differs from it by a single base.

Using the deep immunoSEQ assay, multiplex PCR amplified TCR CDR3 regions from genomic DNA. Extracted genomic DNA from each cell subset was distributed evenly across all wells of several immunoSEQ 96-well plates, and each plate was treated as a replicate. For sorted subsets, each replicate PCR was loaded with 200 ng genomic DNA, equivalent to approximately 33,000 T cell genomes. The purified libraries were quantified using a Qubit 3.0 fluorometer, sized with a Bioanalyzer 2100, and then quantified again using the KAPA Library Quantification kit. Every immunoSEQ 96-well plate was sequenced on a separate single-read 150-cycle Illumina NextSeq 550 flow cell. On the study's bioinformatics: The immunoSEQ output contained only junctional sequences without quality scores, so filtering could not match that applied to full-length reads. To assign V/J genes and CDR3, sequences were annotated using PyIR, a Python wrapper for IgBLAST v1.9, with IMGT germline references. Reads with weak V/J assignments (E-value above 1e-6), missing CDR3, stop codons, out-of-frame junctions, or ambiguous translated residues were removed. V3J clonotypes were defined as sequences sharing an identical inferred V gene, J gene, and CDR3 amino acid sequence. To compute the percentage overlap between repertoires, the number of shared unique clonotypes was divided by the size of the smaller repertoire. RTK rarefaction, the Chao1 estimator, and Recon v2.1 estimates of unobserved clonotypes were used to assess repertoire richness. OLGA was used to compute generation probabilities for all TCRbeta clonotypes that the gDNA method yielded from a handful of donors. TCRdb's version of the immuneACCESS table is confined to in-frame rearrangements and falls short of the full clone set. An unresolved V gene accounts for under half of the shortfall where checked; the remainder is of unknown origin. That table is the source of V, J and clone size, and D and trimming were worked out from the DNA. In this sample the table shows 2 million to 3 million clones, over 85% of which occur a single time. The ten largest account for 0.35% to 0.45% of the sample.

V and J are trimmed by 4 bases and 5 bases, and the gene matches miss 8 bases of the junction. The germline V gene (reference sequence) provides CDR1 SEHNR and CDR2 FQNEAQ. The CDR3 spans 15 residues, from the cysteine through the phenylalanine. Just CDR3 DNA is preserved here, 45 bases in frame from base 1. Donors were healthy HIV-negative adults with no recently reported acute infections or vaccinations. All donors were Caucasian adults living in Nashville, Tennessee, USA. CD4+ T cells were enriched by magnetic negative selection, after which naive cells were positively selected on CD45RA and the negative fraction was taken as the memory subset. Blood was obtained by leukapheresis, after which PBMCs were separated by Ficoll-Histopaque density gradient centrifugation and cryopreserved in liquid nitrogen vapor phase. Purity and quantity of every magnetically sorted T cell population were checked by analytical flow cytometry. Genomic DNA was isolated from each sorted fraction and quantified by UV absorbance on a Nanodrop 2000c.

The specimen was naive CD4+ T cells from PBMCs. The cell subset or site label for this specimen denotes: CD45RA+ positively selected. The sequence joins TRBV7-9 to TRBJ2-3; 8 nucleotides in the junction match TRBD2. This TCR was recovered from a man between 18 and 35 years old in good health. Some clones in this sample may be carry-over from other donors' samples. The CDR3 in this case is CASSSDRLAGDTQYF. The sequenced DNA: TGTGCCAGCAGCTCCGACCGCCTAGCGGGAGATACGCAGTATTTT.